The sample holds a few counts of the clone carrying this T cell receptor (beta chain). Profiling relied on immunoSEQ multiplex PCR, and the TCRdb table lists in-frame clones only, not all of them. Of just over 90,000 clones detected, approximately 86% appear once; the ten largest clones hold approximately 18%. CDR3 length: 14 residues. The V gene's germline CDR1 is SNHLY and CDR2 FYNNEI. Deletions cut 6 bases from V and 4 bases from J, with 15 bases between. The data derive from a study of blood T cell repertoires in COVID-19. The V gene is TRBV2, the J gene TRBJ2-5; TRBD1 is a possible D gene (6 bases). The receptor's source is a woman of 80 years or more with acute or convalescent COVID-19. The sample consisted of peripheral blood. CDR3 in amino acids: CASRGPGHRETQYF. In nucleotides, the CDR3 is TGTGCCAGCAGGGGACCGGGACACCGAGAGACCCAGTACTTC.